This T cell receptor beta chain was retrieved from a study of blood T cells in healthy people across ages. Findings and caveats of the study: TCR beta diversity correlated strongly with naive T cell percentage. Not knowing donor CMV status may have confounded expanded clonotype changes.

This CDR3 region has 12 residues. The V gene's germline CDR1 is SNHLY and CDR2 FYNNEI. V was clipped by 7 bases and J by 3 bases, with 6 bases between them. Then a second PCR, running roughly 7 to 12 cycles, was carried out with a sample-barcoded 5' primer and a J-beta primer mix. TCRdb re-called the 5' RACE reads with MiXCR, one entry per CDR3 protein. Among some 920,000 distinct CDR3 sequences listed, just over 50% were seen once. This clonotype was detected a few times. Its antigen is not known. This clonotype was sampled from an older woman in good health. The rearrangement links TRBV2 to TRBJ1-4; TRBD1 might be the D (6 bases). The sample taken for sequencing was blood. In DNA form, the CDR3 reads TGTGCCAGCAACAGGGCTAATGAAAAACTGTTTTTT. The encoded protein is CASNRANEKLFF.